This TCR beta chain was profiled in a study of T cell repertoires in cytomegalovirus infection (dated by TCRdb to between 2017 and 2020). Looking at the study overall: Donor HLA type was relevant to the analysis, because carriage of CMV infection together with the matching HLA type was indicated by public TCR beta signatures.

Of note for this clonotype: Its antigen is still unknown. Qualities for individual bases were not recorded, and no much larger clone is one base off.

The CDR3 covers 13 residues, taking in both the cysteine and the phenylalanine. Left in the record is the CDR3 DNA by itself, 39 bases read in frame from the first base. The V end loses 4 bases and the J end loses 7 bases, and a stretch of 14 bases separates them. Based on the germline V gene (reference sequence), the CDR1 and CDR2 sequences are SEHNR and FQNEAQ. The sequencer listed for this sample is Illumina HiSeq 1500. In TCRdb, the public reads were trimmed at Q25 with fastp and aligned with MiXCR, with productive beta chains retained. Each entry is one CDR3 protein sequence, shown with its most common DNA and genes. Counted in this sample were more than 85,000 distinct CDR3 sequences; 16% of them appeared once. Of the sample, roughly 8% falls within the top ten clones. Here is what the overall study found, with its caveats: The ex vivo response was dominated by HLA-C-restricted CMV-specific TCR beta clonotypes, which also provided the single most frequent clonotype in two of eight donors. Carriers of CMV infection plus the relevant HLA type were discriminated by the cumulative frequency of public TCR beta family members in the study cohort and in an independent approximately 360-donor cohort.

Sequencing was done on a sample of PBMCs. This TCR came from a human donor in good health (CMV status not recorded). Some clones in this sample may be carry-over from other donors' samples. This chain joins TRBV7-9 to TRBJ2-7, with the D segment identity uncertain. The nucleotide sequence is given as TGTGCCAGCAGCTCGGTGACGCGTAGAGAGCAGTACTTC. It is translated as CASSSVTRREQYF.